These T cell receptor beta chains were read from a single sample in a study of response to subunit inactivated influenza vaccine. TCRdb reprocessed the RT-PCR reads with MiXCR, giving one entry per CDR3 protein. The sample contains about 480,000 distinct CDR3 sequences, roughly 11% of which appear only once. Sequences were derived from PBMCs from blood, sampled about 40 days after vaccination. The receptors were sampled from a man aged 45-60 years who received an inactivated influenza vaccine. CDR3s include the opening cysteine and the closing phenylalanine or tryptophan. The D gene is left open where the match is weak. Clone size is not always given. Where it is, it says once, few, many or a class for expanded clones.

CDR3aa	CDR3nt	abundance	d_gene	v_gene	j_gene
CASSFGGSSNTGELFF	TGTGCCAGCAGTTTTGGCGGGAGTTCGAACACCGGGGAGCTGTTTTTT	few	TRBD2	TRBV12-3/TRBV12-4	TRBJ2-2
CSARDRFGTSLSYNEQFF	TGCAGTGCTAGAGATAGATTCGGGACTTCACTCTCCTACAATGAGCAGTTCTTC	few	-	TRBV20-1	TRBJ2-1
CSGRGVGGAFF	TGCAGCGGCCGTGGTGTTGGTGGAGCTTTCTTT	few	-	TRBV29-1	TRBJ1-1
CASSWGVGQGDYEQYF	TGCGCCAGCAGCTGGGGTGTGGGACAGGGGGACTACGAGCAGTACTTC	-	TRBD1	TRBV5-1	TRBJ2-7
CASSVGAGGPYNEQFF	TGCGCCAGCAGCGTGGGGGCGGGAGGCCCCTACAATGAGCAGTTCTTC	-	TRBD2	TRBV5-1	TRBJ2-1
CASSSRDKSSYEQYF	TGTGCCAGCAGCTCCCGGGACAAGAGCTCCTACGAGCAGTACTTC	-	-	TRBV14	TRBJ2-7
CASSQRGGSEQFF	TGTGCCAGCAGCCAAAGGGGGGGGAGTGAGCAGTTCTTC	-	-	TRBV3-1	TRBJ2-1
CASSLGGLDRQFF	TGTGCCAGCAGCTTAGGTGGTTTGGACCGCCAGTTCTTC	-	-	TRBV7-2	TRBJ2-1
CASSQDFRGGNYGYTF	TGTGCCAGCAGCCAAGACTTCAGGGGAGGAAACTATGGCTACACCTTC	-	-	TRBV3-1	TRBJ1-2
CASSWGTRAFF	TGTGCCAGCAGTTGGGGGACGCGGGCTTTCTTT	many	-	TRBV12-3/TRBV12-4	TRBJ1-1
CASSSASGRRADEQFF	TGTGCCAGCAGCTCGGCTAGCGGGAGAAGGGCCGATGAGCAGTTCTTC	few	TRBD2	TRBV5-6	TRBJ2-1
CASSSPGLSSYEQYF	TGTGCCAGCAGTTCCCCGGGACTAAGCTCCTACGAGCAGTACTTC	-	TRBD2	TRBV27	TRBJ2-7
CASSGPSGGASKTQYF	TGTGCCAGCAGCGGGCCTAGCGGGGGGGCCAGTAAGACCCAGTACTTC	few	TRBD2	TRBV5-6	TRBJ2-5
CASSEIGSSYEQYF	TGCGCCAGCAGTGAGATTGGGAGCTCCTACGAGCAGTACTTC	-	-	TRBV10-1	TRBJ2-7
CASSPPGLAKNIQYF	TGTGCCAGCAGTCCGCCGGGACTAGCCAAAAACATTCAGTACTTC	many	-	TRBV6-1	TRBJ2-4
CSASTGPKNIQYF	TGCAGTGCTAGTACGGGGCCCAAAAACATTCAGTACTTC	-	-	TRBV20-1	TRBJ2-4
CASSLWTLRDRAQETQYF	TGTGCCAGCAGTTTATGGACTTTGCGGGACAGGGCACAAGAGACCCAGTACTTC	-	TRBD1	TRBV28	TRBJ2-5
CSAGQLAEQYF	TGCAGTGCCGGGCAATTAGCCGAGCAGTACTTC	few	-	TRBV20-1	TRBJ2-7
CASTPGGTSGSEEQFF	TGTGCCAGCACTCCTGGGGGGACTAGCGGGTCGGAGGAGCAGTTCTTC	-	TRBD2	TRBV12-3/TRBV12-4	TRBJ2-1
CASSHLQNSPLHF	TGTGCCAGCAGTCACCTACAGAATTCACCCCTCCACTTT	few	-	TRBV6-5	TRBJ1-6
CASSQGLGYNEQFF	TGCGCCAGCAGCCAGGGACTGGGATACAATGAGCAGTTCTTC	few	-	TRBV5-1	TRBJ2-1
CAISERGAENTEAFF	TGTGCCATCAGTGAACGGGGGGCAGAAAACACTGAAGCTTTCTTT	-	-	TRBV10-3	TRBJ1-1
CASSYSARGGEKLFF	TGTGCCAGCAGTTACTCGGCCAGGGGAGGGGAAAAACTGTTTTTT	few	-	TRBV6-5	TRBJ1-4
CSAWAGASTDTQYF	TGCAGTGCTTGGGCGGGGGCTAGCACAGATACGCAGTATTTT	many	-	TRBV20-1	TRBJ2-3
CATSPGTAPGETQYF	TGTGCCACCAGTCCCGGGACCGCGCCGGGGGAGACCCAGTACTTC	-	-	TRBV24-1	TRBJ2-5
CASSLGQYNSPLHF	TGTGCCAGTAGTTTGGGACAATATAATTCACCCCTCCACTTT	many	-	TRBV19	TRBJ1-6
CASSQDRGLGNTIYF	TGCGCCAGCAGCCAAGATAGGGGGCTCGGAAACACCATATATTTT	few	TRBD1	TRBV4-3	TRBJ1-3
CASSKSAYEQYF	TGTGCCAGCAGCAAGTCGGCCTACGAGCAGTACTTC	many	-	TRBV7-2	TRBJ2-7
CASSSGAYSGNTIYF	TGTGCCAGCAGTTCAGGGGCCTATTCTGGAAACACCATATATTTT	-	-	TRBV6-5	TRBJ1-3
CASQRSLQETQYF	TGCGCCAGCCAAAGGAGTCTCCAAGAGACCCAGTACTTC	few	-	TRBV5-1	TRBJ2-5
CASSFGSSYNEQFF	TGTGCCAGCAGTTTTGGGTCCTCCTACAATGAGCAGTTCTTC	many	-	TRBV12-3/TRBV12-4	TRBJ2-1
CSVGPGGNEQYF	TGCAGCGTTGGGCCTGGGGGCAACGAGCAGTACTTC	few	-	TRBV29-1	TRBJ2-7
CASSISAYEQYF	TGTGCCAGTAGTATCTCGGCCTACGAGCAGTACTTC	few	-	TRBV19	TRBJ2-7
CASSRTREQGKYGYTF	TGTGCCAGCAGCCGGACGCGGGAACAGGGGAAATATGGCTACACCTTC	-	TRBD1	TRBV11-2	TRBJ1-2
CASSPHVETQYF	TGTGCCAGCAGCCCCCACGTAGAGACCCAGTACTTC	few	-	TRBV7-9	TRBJ2-5